This TCR beta chain was captured in a study of patients with pleural tuberculosis. Each CDR3 protein is one row after TCRdb ran MiXCR on the reads. Here the sample spans approximately 53,000 distinct CDR3 sequences, 6% to 9.5% being singletons. From germline, CDR1 is PRHDT and CDR2 FYEKMQ (reference sequence). This CDR3 is 15 amino acids long. The V segment lost 5 bases and the J segment 3 bases; nucleotides outside the gene matches: 10. Ten or more counts support this clonotype. The chain employs TRBV13 and TRBJ2-7; 7 positions match TRBD1. The source of this sequence is a human donor with pleural tuberculosis. Here the CDR3 DNA reads TGTGCCAGCAGCACGCAGGGGGTCTCTTTCTACGAGCAGTACTTC. Translating it yields CASSTQGVSFYEQYF.